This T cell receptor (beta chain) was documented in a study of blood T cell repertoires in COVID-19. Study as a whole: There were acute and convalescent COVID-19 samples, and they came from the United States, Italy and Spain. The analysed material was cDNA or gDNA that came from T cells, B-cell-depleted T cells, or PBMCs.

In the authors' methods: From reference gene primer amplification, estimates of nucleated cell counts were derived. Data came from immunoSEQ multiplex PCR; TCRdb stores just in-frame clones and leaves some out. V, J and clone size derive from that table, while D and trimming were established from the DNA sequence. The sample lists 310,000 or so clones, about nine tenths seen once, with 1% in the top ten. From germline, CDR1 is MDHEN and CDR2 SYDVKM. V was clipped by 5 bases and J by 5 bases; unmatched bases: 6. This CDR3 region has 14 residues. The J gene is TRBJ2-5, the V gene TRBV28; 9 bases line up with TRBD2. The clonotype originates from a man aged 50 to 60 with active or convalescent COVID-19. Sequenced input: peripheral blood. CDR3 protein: CASSPRTSAETQYF. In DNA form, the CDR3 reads TGTGCCAGCAGTCCTCGGACTAGCGCGGAGACCCAGTACTTC.